The T cell receptor beta chain described here comes from a study of early T cells in non-severe SARS-CoV-2 infection. About the study: Whole-blood bulk RNA, unsorted, was sequenced, and chains were unpaired. Findings of the study overall: VDJdb matching favored anti-spike CD8 responses, missing private and CD4 specificities.

Attachment of unique molecular identifiers was made to individual cDNA molecules. TCRdb re-called the 5' RACE reads through MiXCR, storing one row per CDR3 protein. Of approximately 42,000 distinct CDR3 sequences detected, about 7% appear once; the ten largest clones hold roughly 4.5%. This CDR3 contains 13 residues. Trimming removed 4 bases from V and 1 base from J, with 7 bases in between. Germline-derived CDR1 and CDR2 are SNHLY and FYNNEI. This clonotype was observed at least ten times. Its cognate antigen is unknown. This chain links TRBV2 with TRBJ1-1; D not certain. The sequence was obtained from an adult who was a healthcare worker with PCR-confirmed SARS-CoV-2 infection or an uninfected control (not recorded which). The sample taken for sequencing was whole blood. The CDR3 loop is CASSGETNTEAFF. For the CDR3, the DNA is TGTGCCAGCAGTGGAGAAACGAACACTGAAGCTTTCTTT. Variable domain in full (rest from reference TRBV2 and TRBJ1-1): EPEVTQTPSHQVTQMGQEVILRCVPISNHLYFYWYRQILGQKVEFLVSFYNNEISEKSEIFDDQFSVERPDGSNFTLKIRSTKLEDSAMYFCASSGETNTEAFFGQGTRLTVV.